The next 15 T cell receptor beta chains were all read from a single sample in a study of human T cells and chemical hapten exposure. TCRdb passed the RACE reads through MiXCR, listing each CDR3 protein once. The table records approximately 77,000 distinct CDR3 sequences, approximately 8% of them present only once. Time point in this sample: patch test 1, 2 weeks after DPC sensitization. Indicated treatment: therapeutic diphenylcyclopropenone sensitization with weekly scalp DPC. The sample was whole blood, taken in connection with sensitization to the hapten diphenylcyclopropenone (DPC). These receptors all stem from a woman under 40 with alopecia areata. Some clones in this sample may be carry-over from other donors' samples.

The V gene is TRBV12-3 or TRBV12-4, the J gene TRBJ1-2; D gene ambiguous. The CDR3 has 14 amino acids. Deletions cut 2 bases from V and 3 bases from J, with 10 bases between. CDR3 sequence: CASSLPGRDYGYTF. CDR3 bases: TGTGCCAGCAGTTTACCTGGGAGGGACTATGGCTACACCTTC.

This clonotype was detected ten times or more. The rearrangement uses TRBV5-1 and TRBJ1-1; D is unresolved. Germline V gene data show CDR1 as SGHRS and CDR2 as YFSETQ. The V end was cut by 3 bases, the J end by 2 bases, with 14 bases between. The CDR3 spans 15 residues. CDR3 coding DNA: TGCGCCAGCAGCTCTCAGGTCGGCGGTAACACTGAAGCTTTCTTT. Translating gives CASSSQVGGNTEAFF.

This clonotype was counted only a few times. V is TRBV9 and J is TRBJ1-2; D gene unclear. CDR1 and CDR2 from the germline V gene are SGDLS and YYNGEE. Trimming pared 0 bases from V and 4 bases from J, leaving 10 bases between. The CDR3 contains 14 residues. This chain's CDR3 is CASSVDQGPYGYTF. In nucleotides, the CDR3 is TGTGCCAGCAGCGTAGATCAAGGGCCCTATGGCTACACCTTC.

The CDR3 here is CASSQDVGQGWPEAFF. DNA of the CDR3: TGTGCCAGCAGCCAAGATGTTGGACAGGGGTGGCCTGAAGCTTTCTTT. The V gene is TRBV14, the J gene TRBJ1-1; 9 bases match TRBD1. Germline lookup yields CDR1 SGHDN and CDR2 FVKESK. The ends lost 0 bases at V and 6 bases at J; junction bases unmatched: 8. CDR3 length: 16 residues.

This clonotype was observed a handful of times. The J gene is TRBJ2-2, the V gene TRBV29-1, with D maybe TRBD2 (6 bases). The germline gives CDR1 SQVTM, CDR2 ANQGSEA. This CDR3 region has 15 residues. Between the trimmed V and J ends, which lost 4 bases and 0 bases, there was a span of 12 bases. The CDR3 here is CSVGREFTNTGELFF. The CDR3 DNA is TGCAGCGTTGGGAGGGAGTTTACGAACACCGGGGAGCTGTTTTTT.

The sample holds many counts of this clonotype. The gene calls are TRBV2 and TRBJ2-7; D perhaps matches TRBD2 (6 bases). Per germline, CDR1 SNHLY and CDR2 FYNNEI. Trimming took 10 bases from V and 3 from J, leaving 25 bases between them. This CDR3 is built from 16 residues. CDR3 loop: CATGRREWPKGYEQYF. The CDR3 nucleotides read TGTGCCACCGGGCGACGGGAGTGGCCTAAGGGCTACGAGCAGTACTTC.

At least ten counts were recorded for this clonotype. This sequence joins TRBV19 and TRBJ2-7; perhaps TRBD2 as D (5 bases). The CDR3 spans 14 residues. Deletions cut 6 bases from V and 0 bases from J, with 12 bases between. Germline V gene data show CDR1 as LNHDA and CDR2 as SQIVND (reference sequence). The DNA of the CDR3 is TGTGCCAGTAGCCGGGATCGGGGCTCCTACGAGCAGTACTTC. Protein sequence: CASSRDRGSYEQYF.

Only a few counts were recorded for this clonotype. This chain uses TRBV19 with TRBJ1-1; D unresolved. Trimming shortened V by 6 bases and J by 0 bases, and 14 bases separated the two germline ends. The CDR3 is 15 residues long. Germline CDR1 reads LNHDA; CDR2 reads SQIVND (reference sequence). The CDR3 region has the DNA TGTGCCAGTAGCCCCGTGCCAGGCCTGAACACTGAAGCTTTCTTT. It yields the protein CASSPVPGLNTEAFF.

This clonotype has ten or more counts. The chain is built from TRBV20-1 and TRBJ2-7, with D unclear. Germline assignment: CDR1 DFQATT and CDR2 SNEGSKA (reference sequence). This CDR3 is 10 amino acids long. The chain's CDR3 is CRTRQDEQYF. CDR3 DNA sequence: TGCAGGACACGGCAGGACGAGCAGTACTTC.

The chain employs TRBV11-2 and TRBJ1-2; D gene uncertain. The CDR3 consists of 12 residues. V shed 5 bases and J shed 7 bases, with 11 bases lying between them. The germline V gene has CDR1 SGHAT and CDR2 FQNNGV. CDR3 protein: CASSQNTAGYTF. In DNA form, the CDR3 reads TGTGCCAGCAGCCAAAATACAGCTGGCTACACCTTC.

The sample holds many counts of this clonotype. V is TRBV7-3 and J is TRBJ2-2, with TRBD1 matching over 10 bases. CDR3 size: 17 residues. Per germline, CDR1 SGHTA and CDR2 FQGTGA. J lost 4 bases, V lost 2 bases, and 7 bases had no gene match. CDR3 region: CASSLDGGTGVTGELFF. DNA of the CDR3: TGTGCCAGCAGCTTAGATGGAGGGACAGGGGTCACCGGGGAGCTGTTTTTT. The full variable domain, its missing parts supplied by reference TRBV7-3 and TRBJ2-2, is GAGVSQTPSNKVTEKGKYVELRCDPISGHTALYWYRQSLGQGPEFLIYFQGTGAADDSGLPNDRFFAVRPEGSVSTLKIQRTERGDSAVYLCASSLDGGTGVTGELFFGEGSRLTVL.

In this sample, this clonotype turned up a few times. CDR3 in DNA: TGTGCCAGCAGCCCCGGGAGGGAGGGCACTGAAGCTTTCTTT. Its protein is CASSPGREGTEAFF. The genes are TRBV12-3 or TRBV12-4 and TRBJ1-1, with D hard to call. The V end lost 6 bases, the J end lost 4 bases, and 15 bases lay between the germline ends. CDR3 length equals 14 residues.

A word on this clonotype: This clone may be a read error of a much larger clone one base away. The V and J genes are TRBV10-3 and TRBJ2-3, with D possibly matching TRBD1 (6 bases). The CDR3 contains 14 residues. Germline V lookup: CDR1 ENHRY, CDR2 SYGVKD. Here the CDR3 reads CVISYTGTADTQYF. The CDR3 DNA follows: TGTGTCATCAGTTACACAGGGACGGCAGATACGCAGTATTTT.

The chain recombines TRBV15 with TRBJ1-5; 9 nucleotides match TRBD1. The V segment lost 3 bases and the J segment 4 bases; nucleotides outside the gene matches: 7. The CDR3 runs 16 residues. From germline, CDR1 is LNHNV and CDR2 YYDKDF (reference sequence). The CDR3 reads CATSSSTGGWNQPQHF. As DNA, the CDR3 is TGTGCCACCAGCAGTTCCACAGGGGGCTGGAATCAGCCCCAGCATTTT.

This clonotype has just a few counts. The rearrangement uses TRBV5-6 and TRBJ2-1; D could derive from TRBD1 or TRBD2 (6 bases each). V lost 2 bases and J 9 bases, leaving 15 bases between the germline ends. Looked up from germline, CDR1 is SGHDT and CDR2 is YYEEEE. The CDR3 consists of 14 residues. As DNA, the CDR3 is TGTGCCAGCAGCTTCGTTGGGGGGCGCGGTGAGCAGTTCTTC. Its protein is CASSFVGGRGEQFF.